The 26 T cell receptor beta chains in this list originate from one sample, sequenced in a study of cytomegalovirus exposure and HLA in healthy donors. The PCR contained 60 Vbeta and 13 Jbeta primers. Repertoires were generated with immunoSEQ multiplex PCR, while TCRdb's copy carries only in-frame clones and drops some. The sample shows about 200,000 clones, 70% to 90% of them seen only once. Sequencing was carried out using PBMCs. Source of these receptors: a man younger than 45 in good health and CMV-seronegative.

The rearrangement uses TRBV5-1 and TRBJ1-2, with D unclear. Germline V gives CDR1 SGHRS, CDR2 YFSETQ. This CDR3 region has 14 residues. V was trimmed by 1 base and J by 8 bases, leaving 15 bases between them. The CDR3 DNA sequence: TGCGCCAGCAGCTTGTCCGGGAGTCTGTTCGGCTACACCTTC. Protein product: CASSLSGSLFGYTF.

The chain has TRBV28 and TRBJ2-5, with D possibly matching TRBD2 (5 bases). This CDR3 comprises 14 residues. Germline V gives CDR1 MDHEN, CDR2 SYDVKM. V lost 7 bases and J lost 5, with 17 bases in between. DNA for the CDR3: TGTGCCAGCAATCCGCTCGGAGGTGTGGAGACCCAGTACTTC. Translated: CASNPLGGVETQYF.

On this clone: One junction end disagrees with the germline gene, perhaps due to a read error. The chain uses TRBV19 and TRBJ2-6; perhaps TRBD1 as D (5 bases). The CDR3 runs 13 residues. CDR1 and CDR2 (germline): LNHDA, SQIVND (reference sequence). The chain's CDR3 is CASSSTGASVLTF. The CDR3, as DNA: TGTGCCAGTAGTAGTACTGGGGCCAGCGTCCTGACTTTC.

CDR3 region: CASSGTGAYGYTF. CDR3 bases: TGTGCCAGCAGCGGGACAGGGGCCTATGGCTACACCTTC. The chain is built from TRBV7-3 and TRBJ1-2, with 10 bases fitting TRBD1. The CDR3 consists of 13 residues. In germline, CDR1 is SGHTA, CDR2 FQGTGA. V gave up 5 bases and J gave up 4 bases; unmatched junction bases: 1.

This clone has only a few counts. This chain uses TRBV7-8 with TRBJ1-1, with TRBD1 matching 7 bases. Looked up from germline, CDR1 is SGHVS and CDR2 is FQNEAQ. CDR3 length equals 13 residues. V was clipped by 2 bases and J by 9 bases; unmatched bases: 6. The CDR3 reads CASSLYQGEQAFF. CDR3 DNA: TGTGCCAGCAGCTTATACCAGGGGGAGCAAGCTTTCTTT.

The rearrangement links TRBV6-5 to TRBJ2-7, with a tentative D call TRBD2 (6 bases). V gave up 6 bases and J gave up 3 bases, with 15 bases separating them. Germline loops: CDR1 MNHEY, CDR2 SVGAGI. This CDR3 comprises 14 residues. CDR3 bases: TGTGCCAGCAGCACGGGGGACTTCGGCTACGAGCAGTACTTC. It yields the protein CASSTGDFGYEQYF.

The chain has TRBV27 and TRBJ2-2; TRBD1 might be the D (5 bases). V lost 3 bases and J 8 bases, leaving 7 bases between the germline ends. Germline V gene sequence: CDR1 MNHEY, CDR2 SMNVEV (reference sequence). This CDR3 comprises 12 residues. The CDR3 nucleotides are TGTGCCAGCAGTTTCCAGGGTGGGGAGCTGTTTTTT. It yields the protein CASSFQGGELFF.

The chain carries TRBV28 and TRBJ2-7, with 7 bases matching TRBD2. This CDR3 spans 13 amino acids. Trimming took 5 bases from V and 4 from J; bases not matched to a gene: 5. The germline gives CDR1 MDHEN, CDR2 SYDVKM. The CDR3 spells CASSPRGGYEQYF. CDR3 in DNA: TGTGCCAGCAGTCCTCGCGGGGGATACGAGCAGTACTTC.

CDR3 in amino acids: CASSPQPGGNTIYF. The CDR3 bases are TGTGCCAGTAGTCCCCAACCAGGCGGAAACACCATATATTTT. V gene TRBV19 combines with J gene TRBJ1-3; D gene uncertain. The CDR3 spans 14 residues. V gave up 5 bases and J gave up 4 bases, with 12 bases separating them. CDR1 and CDR2 (germline): LNHDA, SQIVND (reference sequence). Full variable domain (remainder filled in from reference TRBV19 and TRBJ1-3): DGGITQSPKYLFRKEGQNVTLSCEQNLNHDAMYWYRQDPGQGLRLIYYSQIVNDFQKGDIAEGYSVSREKKESFPLTVTSAQKNPTAFYLCASSPQPGGNTIYFGEGSWLTVV.

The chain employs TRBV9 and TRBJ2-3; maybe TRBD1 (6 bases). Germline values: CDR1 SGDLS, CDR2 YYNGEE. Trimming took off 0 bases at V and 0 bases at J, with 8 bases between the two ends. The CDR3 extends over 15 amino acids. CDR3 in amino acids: CASSVVGASTDTQYF. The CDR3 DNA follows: TGTGCCAGCAGCGTAGTGGGGGCTAGCACAGATACGCAGTATTTT.

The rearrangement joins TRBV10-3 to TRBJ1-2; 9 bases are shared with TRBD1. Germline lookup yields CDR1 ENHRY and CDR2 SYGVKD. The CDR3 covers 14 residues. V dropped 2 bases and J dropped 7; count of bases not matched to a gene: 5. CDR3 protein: CAISEGGQGSGYTF. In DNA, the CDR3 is TGTGCCATCAGTGAGGGGGGACAGGGTTCTGGCTACACCTTC.

In DNA form, the CDR3 reads TGCGCCAGCAGAGATGAAGGACAGGGGGCTTACGAGCAGTACTTC. Protein sequence: CASRDEGQGAYEQYF. This chain connects TRBV4-1 to TRBJ2-7, with 11 bases aligning to TRBD1. With 6 bases clipped from V and 4 bases from J, the junction kept 8 bases outside the gene matches. The CDR3 length is 15 residues. Germline values: CDR1 MGHRA, CDR2 YSYEKL.

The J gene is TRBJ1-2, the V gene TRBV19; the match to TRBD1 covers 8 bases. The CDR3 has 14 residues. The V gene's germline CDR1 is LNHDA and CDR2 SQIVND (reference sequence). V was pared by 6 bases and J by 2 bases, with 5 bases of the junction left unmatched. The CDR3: CASSRQGSNYGYTF. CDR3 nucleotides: TGTGCCAGTAGCCGACAGGGGTCCAACTATGGCTACACCTTC. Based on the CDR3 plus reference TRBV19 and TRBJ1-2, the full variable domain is DGGITQSPKYLFRKEGQNVTLSCEQNLNHDAMYWYRQDPGQGLRLIYYSQIVNDFQKGDIAEGYSVSREKKESFPLTVTSAQKNPTAFYLCASSRQGSNYGYTFGSGTRLTVV.

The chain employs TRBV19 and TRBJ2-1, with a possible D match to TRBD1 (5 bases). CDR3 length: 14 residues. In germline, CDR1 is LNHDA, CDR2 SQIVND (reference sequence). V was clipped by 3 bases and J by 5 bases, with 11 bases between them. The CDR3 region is CASSIGSGHNEQFF. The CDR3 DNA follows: TGTGCCAGTAGTATTGGGTCAGGGCACAATGAGCAGTTCTTC.

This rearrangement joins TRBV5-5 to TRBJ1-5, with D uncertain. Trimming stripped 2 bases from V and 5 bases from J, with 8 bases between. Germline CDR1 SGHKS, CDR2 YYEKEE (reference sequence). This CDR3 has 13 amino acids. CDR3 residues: CASSLWEHQPQHF. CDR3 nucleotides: TGTGCCAGCAGCTTATGGGAGCATCAGCCCCAGCATTTT.

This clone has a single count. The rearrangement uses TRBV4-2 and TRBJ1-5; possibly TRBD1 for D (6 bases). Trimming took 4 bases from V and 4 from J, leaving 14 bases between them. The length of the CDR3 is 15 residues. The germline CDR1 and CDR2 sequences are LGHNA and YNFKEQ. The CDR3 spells CASSRHRVGNQPQHF. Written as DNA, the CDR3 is TGTGCCAGCAGCCGCCACAGGGTTGGAAATCAGCCCCAGCATTTT.

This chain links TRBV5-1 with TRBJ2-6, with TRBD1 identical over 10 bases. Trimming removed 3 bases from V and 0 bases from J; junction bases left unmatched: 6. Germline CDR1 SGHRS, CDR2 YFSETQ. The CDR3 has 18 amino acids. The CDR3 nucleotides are TGCGCCAGCAGCTCCGGGACAGGGGTCCCCTCTGGGGCCAACGTCCTGACTTTC. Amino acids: CASSSGTGVPSGANVLTF.

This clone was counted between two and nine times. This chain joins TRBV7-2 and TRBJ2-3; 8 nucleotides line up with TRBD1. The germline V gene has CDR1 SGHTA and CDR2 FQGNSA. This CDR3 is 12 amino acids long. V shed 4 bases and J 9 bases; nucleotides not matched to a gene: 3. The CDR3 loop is CASSSGQGTQYF. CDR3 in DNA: TGTGCCAGCAGCTCCGGACAGGGAACGCAGTATTTT.

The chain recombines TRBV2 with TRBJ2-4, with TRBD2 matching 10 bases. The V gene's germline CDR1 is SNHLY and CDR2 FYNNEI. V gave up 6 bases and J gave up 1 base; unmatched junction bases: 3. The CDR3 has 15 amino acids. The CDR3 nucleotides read TGTGCCAGCAGCCCGGGACTAGCGGCCAAAAACATTCAGTACTTC. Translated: CASSPGLAAKNIQYF.

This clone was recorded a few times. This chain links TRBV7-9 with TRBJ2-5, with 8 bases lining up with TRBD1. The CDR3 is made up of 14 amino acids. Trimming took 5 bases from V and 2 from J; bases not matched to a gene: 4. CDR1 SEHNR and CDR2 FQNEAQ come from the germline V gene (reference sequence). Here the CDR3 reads CASSRGTGQETQYF. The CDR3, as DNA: TGTGCCAGCAGCCGCGGGACAGGACAAGAGACCCAGTACTTC.

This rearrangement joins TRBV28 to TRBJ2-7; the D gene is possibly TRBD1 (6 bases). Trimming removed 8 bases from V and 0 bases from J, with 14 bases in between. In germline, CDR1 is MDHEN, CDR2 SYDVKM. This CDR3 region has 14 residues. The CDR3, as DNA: TGTGCCAGCGGGATACAGGGCCCCTCCTACGAGCAGTACTTC. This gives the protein CASGIQGPSYEQYF. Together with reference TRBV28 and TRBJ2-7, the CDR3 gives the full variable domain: DVKVTQSSRYLVKRTGEKVFLECVQDMDHENMFWYRQDPGLGLRLIYFSYDVKMKEKGDIPEGYSVSREKKERFSLILESASTNQTSMYLCASGIQGPSYEQYFGPGTRLTVT.

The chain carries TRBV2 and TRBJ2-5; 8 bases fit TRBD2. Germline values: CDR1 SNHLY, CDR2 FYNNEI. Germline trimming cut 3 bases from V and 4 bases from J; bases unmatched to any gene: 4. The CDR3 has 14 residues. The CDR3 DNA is TGTGCCAGCAGTGAGGGGACTAGGAGAGAGACCCAGTACTTC. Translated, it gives CASSEGTRRETQYF.

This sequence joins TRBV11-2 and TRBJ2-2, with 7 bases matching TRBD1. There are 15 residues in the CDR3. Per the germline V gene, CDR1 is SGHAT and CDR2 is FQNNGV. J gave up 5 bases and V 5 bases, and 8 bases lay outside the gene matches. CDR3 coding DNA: TGTGCCAGCAGCACCGACAGGGCTGGGACCGGGGAGCTGTTTTTT. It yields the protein CASSTDRAGTGELFF.

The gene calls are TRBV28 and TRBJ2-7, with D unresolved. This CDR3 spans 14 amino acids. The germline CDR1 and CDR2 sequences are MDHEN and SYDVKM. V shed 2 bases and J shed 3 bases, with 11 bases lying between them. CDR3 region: CASSLGQALYEQYF. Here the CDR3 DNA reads TGTGCCAGCAGTTTAGGGCAGGCGCTCTACGAGCAGTACTTC.

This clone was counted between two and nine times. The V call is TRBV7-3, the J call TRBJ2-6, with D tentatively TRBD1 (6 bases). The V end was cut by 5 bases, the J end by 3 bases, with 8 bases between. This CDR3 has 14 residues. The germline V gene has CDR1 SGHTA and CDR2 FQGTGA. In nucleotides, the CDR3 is TGTGCCAGCAGCCCAGGGGATGGGGCCAACGTCCTGACTTTC. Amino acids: CASSPGDGANVLTF.

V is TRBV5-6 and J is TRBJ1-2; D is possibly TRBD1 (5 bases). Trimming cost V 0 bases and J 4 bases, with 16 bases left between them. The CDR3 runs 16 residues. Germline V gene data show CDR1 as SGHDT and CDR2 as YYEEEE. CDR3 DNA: TGTGCCAGCAGCTTGGCCACAAGGGGTATCGTCTATGGCTACACCTTC. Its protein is CASSLATRGIVYGYTF.